This T cell receptor beta chain was observed in a study of cytomegalovirus exposure and HLA in healthy donors. The PCR used 60 Vbeta and 13 Jbeta primers. Sequenced by immunoSEQ multiplex PCR; TCRdb stores in-frame clones only, minus some. Recorded for this sample: approximately 190,000 clones. The specimen was PBMCs. This TCR derives from a boy younger than 18 in good health and CMV-seronegative.

CDR3 nucleotide sequence: TGTGCCAGCAGCCTGGACTTCACAGATACGCAGTATTTT. Translation gives CASSLDFTDTQYF. The chain is built from TRBV7-3 and TRBJ2-3, with D possibly being TRBD2 (5 bases). This CDR3 region has 13 residues. With 5 bases removed from V and 2 bases from J, the gap between germline ends came to 8 bases. Germline V lookup: CDR1 SGHTA, CDR2 FQGTGA.